This is a list of T cell receptor beta chains from one sample in a study of human CD8 memory T cell subsets. TCRdb re-called the 5' RACE reads and catalogs CDR3 proteins one per entry, DNA excluded. The ten top clones account for roughly 5%, within a sample of about 20,000 distinct CDR3 sequences. Sequenced input: CD8+ T cells from PBMCs. These receptors were collected from a human donor in good health. CDR3s include the opening cysteine and the closing phenylalanine or tryptophan. Not all rows give a size; the values are once, few, many and, for expanded clones, a class.

j_gene | abundance | v_gene | CDR3aa
TRBJ2-1 | - | TRBV7-9 | CASSTLHRDLRPNEQFF
TRBJ1-1 | - | TRBV28 | CASTKGAVPSEAFF
TRBJ2-1 | - | TRBV12-3/TRBV12-4 | CASSHNVNEQFF
TRBJ2-1 | - | TRBV7-2 | CASTSRGEGLNEQFF
TRBJ2-1 | medium-sized | TRBV28 | CASSPKAYNEQFF
TRBJ2-7 | - | TRBV28 | CASSSIDSPYEQYF
TRBJ2-2 | medium-sized | TRBV6-2/TRBV6-3 | CASLATGELFF
TRBJ2-5 | - | TRBV5-6 | CASSMEVTGLETQYF
TRBJ1-1 | medium-sized | TRBV12-2 | CASRSLFWVTEAFF
TRBJ2-2 | medium-sized | TRBV4-3 | CASSQVSQGGDTGELFF
TRBJ2-1 | - | TRBV7-8 | CASSPSSTTYNEQFF
TRBJ2-7 | - | TRBV20-1 | CSASPREGTEQYF
TRBJ1-3 | - | TRBV20-1 | CSAREWAASSGNTIYF
TRBJ2-7 | - | TRBV20-1 | CSAAMLSEFYEQYF
TRBJ2-7 | - | TRBV4-2 | CASSRERGGYEQYF
TRBJ2-7 | - | TRBV29-1 | CSVRGWVSYEQYF
TRBJ2-7 | - | TRBV4-1 | CASSQNLARSEQYF
TRBJ1-1 | - | TRBV27 | CASSPMTGEAEAFF
TRBJ1-1 | medium-sized | TRBV5-1 | CASSLGPRGNTEAFF
TRBJ2-1 | - | TRBV19 | CASSIGGLDYDEQFF
TRBJ2-2 | - | TRBV30 | CAWSPGPASNTGELFF
TRBJ2-1 | - | TRBV7-9 | CASSLKDNEQFF
TRBJ1-1 | - | TRBV15 | CATSERPRFLAEAFF
TRBJ2-4 | - | TRBV7-8 | CASSPLAWGMGQRAKNIQYF
TRBJ2-7 | - | TRBV5-5 | CASSLRDHEQYF
TRBJ1-2 | - | TRBV20-1 | CSARDWGTGGSDGYTF
TRBJ2-3 | - | TRBV4-3 | CASSQEARGQGRDTQYF
TRBJ1-1 | - | TRBV19 | CASSNTGTENTEAFF
TRBJ2-1 | - | TRBV4-1 | CASSQEDSTYNEQFF
TRBJ1-2 | - | TRBV6-1 | CASSPTIEGNYGYTF
TRBJ1-5 | - | TRBV10-1 | CASSGWTPPLCSNQPQHF
TRBJ1-5 | - | TRBV5-1 | CASSLGPGRVNQPQHF
TRBJ1-1 | - | TRBV12-3/TRBV12-4 | CASTTPGTGNTEAFF
TRBJ2-2 | - | TRBV11-2 | CASSPALNTGELFF
TRBJ2-2 | - | TRBV6-2/TRBV6-3 | CASSYRPLASSNTGELFF
TRBJ1-1 | - | TRBV6-2/TRBV6-3 | CASSLQGVPTEAFF
TRBJ2-3 | - | TRBV7-9 | CASSFLTSGGASDTQYF
TRBJ2-7 | - | TRBV6-5 | CASSYSIYYEQYF
TRBJ2-1 | medium-sized | TRBV29-1 | CSHSKSSYNEQFF
TRBJ1-6 | large | TRBV10-3 | CAISDERPNSPLHF
TRBJ2-7 | - | TRBV12-3/TRBV12-4 | CASSLSGVSSYEQYF
TRBJ2-7 | - | TRBV28 | CASGTGTLVSEQYF
TRBJ1-1 | - | TRBV5-5 | CASSPEDRGVNTEAFF
TRBJ2-7 | - | TRBV2 | CASSEDLAEGYEQYF
TRBJ2-7 | medium-sized | TRBV29-1 | CSVVPRGLNYEQYF
TRBJ2-1 | - | TRBV9 | CASSVEDRAYNEQFF
TRBJ2-7 | - | TRBV9 | CASSVDRDPYEQYF
TRBJ2-1 | - | TRBV12-3/TRBV12-4 | CASSLLSARNEQFF
TRBJ2-7 | - | TRBV6-5 | CASSPQGPYEQYF
TRBJ1-4 | - | TRBV29-1 | CSVVSEDRPGEKLFF
TRBJ2-1 | - | TRBV15 | CATSRGVAGRGNEQFF
TRBJ2-3 | - | TRBV13 | CASSLGISNTDTQYF